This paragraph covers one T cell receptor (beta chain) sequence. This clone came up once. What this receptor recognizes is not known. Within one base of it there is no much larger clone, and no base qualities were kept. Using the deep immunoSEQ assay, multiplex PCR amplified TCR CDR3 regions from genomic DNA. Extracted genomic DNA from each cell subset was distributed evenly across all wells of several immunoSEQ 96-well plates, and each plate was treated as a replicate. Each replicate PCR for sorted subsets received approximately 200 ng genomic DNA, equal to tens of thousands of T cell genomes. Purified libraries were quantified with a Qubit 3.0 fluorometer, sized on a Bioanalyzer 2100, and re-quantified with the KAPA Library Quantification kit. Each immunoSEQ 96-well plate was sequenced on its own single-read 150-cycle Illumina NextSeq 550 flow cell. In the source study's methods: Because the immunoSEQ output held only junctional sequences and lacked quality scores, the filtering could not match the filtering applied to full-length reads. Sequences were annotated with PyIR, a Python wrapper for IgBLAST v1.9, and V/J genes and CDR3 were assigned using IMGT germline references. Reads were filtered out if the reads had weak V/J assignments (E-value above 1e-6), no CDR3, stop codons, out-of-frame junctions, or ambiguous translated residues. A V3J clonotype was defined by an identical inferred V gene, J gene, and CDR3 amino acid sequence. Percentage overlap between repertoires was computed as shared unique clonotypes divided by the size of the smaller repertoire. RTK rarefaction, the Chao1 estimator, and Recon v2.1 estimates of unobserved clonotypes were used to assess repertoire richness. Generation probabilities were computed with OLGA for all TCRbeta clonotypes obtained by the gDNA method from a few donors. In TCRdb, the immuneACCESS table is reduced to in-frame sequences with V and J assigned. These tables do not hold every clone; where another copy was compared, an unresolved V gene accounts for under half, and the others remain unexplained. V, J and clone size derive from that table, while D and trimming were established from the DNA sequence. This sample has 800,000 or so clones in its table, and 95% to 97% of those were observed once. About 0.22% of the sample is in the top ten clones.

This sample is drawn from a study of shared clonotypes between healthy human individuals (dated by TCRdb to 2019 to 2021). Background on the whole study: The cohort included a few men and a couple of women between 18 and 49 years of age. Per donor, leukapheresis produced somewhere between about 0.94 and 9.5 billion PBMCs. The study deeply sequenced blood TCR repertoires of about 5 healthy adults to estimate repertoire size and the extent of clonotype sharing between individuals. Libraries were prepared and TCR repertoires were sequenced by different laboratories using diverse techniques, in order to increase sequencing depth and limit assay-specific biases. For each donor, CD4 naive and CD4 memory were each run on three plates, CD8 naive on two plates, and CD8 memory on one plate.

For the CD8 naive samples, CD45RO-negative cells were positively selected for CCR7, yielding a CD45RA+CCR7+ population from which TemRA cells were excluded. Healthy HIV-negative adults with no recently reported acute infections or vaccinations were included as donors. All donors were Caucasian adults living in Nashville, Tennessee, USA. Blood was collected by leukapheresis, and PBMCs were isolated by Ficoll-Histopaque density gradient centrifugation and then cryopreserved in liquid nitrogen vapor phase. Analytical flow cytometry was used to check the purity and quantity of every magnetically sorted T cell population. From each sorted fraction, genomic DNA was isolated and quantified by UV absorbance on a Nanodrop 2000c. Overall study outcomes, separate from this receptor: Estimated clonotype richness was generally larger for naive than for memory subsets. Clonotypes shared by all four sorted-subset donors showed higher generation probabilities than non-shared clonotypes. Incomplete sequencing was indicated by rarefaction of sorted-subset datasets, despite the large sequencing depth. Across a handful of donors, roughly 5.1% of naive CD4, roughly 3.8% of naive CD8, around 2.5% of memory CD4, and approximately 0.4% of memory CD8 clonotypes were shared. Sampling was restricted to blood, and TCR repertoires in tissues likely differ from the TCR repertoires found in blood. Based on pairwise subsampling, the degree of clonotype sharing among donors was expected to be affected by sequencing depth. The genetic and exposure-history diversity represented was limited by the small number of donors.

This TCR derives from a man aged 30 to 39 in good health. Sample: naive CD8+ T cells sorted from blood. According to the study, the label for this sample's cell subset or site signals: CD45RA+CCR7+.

The CDR3 amino acid sequence is: CASSSSPGLAVNGETQYF. Here is the DNA: TGTGCCAGCAGTTCCTCCCCGGGACTAGCGGTTAACGGGGAGACCCAGTACTTC. The sequence links TRBV28 to TRBJ2-5; TRBD2 agrees with 11 junctional bases. Ends trimmed: V by 4 bases, J by 5 bases; bases unmatched to a gene: 15. The CDR3 has 18 amino acids, counting the end cysteine and phenylalanine. The retained sequence is limited to the CDR3, 54 bases, with the frame set at the first base. CDR1 and CDR2 are drawn from the germline V gene: MDHEN, SYDVKM. Reference TRBV28 and TRBJ2-5 proteins supply the regions before and after the CDR3; the full variable domain is: DVKVTQSSRYLVKRTGEKVFLECVQDMDHENMFWYRQDPGLGLRLIYFSYDVKMKEKGDIPEGYSVSREKKERFSLILESASTNQTSMYLCASSSSPGLAVNGETQYFGPGTRLLVL.